A selection of T cell receptor beta chains follows, all from one sample in a study of T cells in Graves' hyperthyroidism and ophthalmopathy. Via MiXCR, TCRdb re-called the multiplex PCR reads, giving one row per CDR3 protein. Of 250,000 to 350,000 distinct CDR3 sequences detected, 16% appear once; the ten largest clones hold approximately 35%. Sequenced: blood. These receptors all come from a man under 40 with Graves' hyperthyroidism. The CDR3 runs from the conserved cysteine through the conserved F or W. A D gene is named only where the DNA matches it firmly. Size tells how often a clone was seen (once, few, many) or the class of an expanded clone, and some rows leave it out.

>TRBV20-1|TRBJ1-4|.|few
CSARDEGEKLFF
TGCAGTGCTAGAGATGAGGGGGAAAAACTGTTTTTT
>TRBV29-1|TRBJ1-1|.|.
CSARRGEYEAFF
TGCAGCGCCCGTCGAGGGGAATACGAAGCTTTCTTT
>TRBV11-2|TRBJ1-1|.|many
CASSPGSGTEAFF
TGTGCCAGCAGCCCAGGGAGTGGCACTGAAGCTTTCTTT
>TRBV9|TRBJ1-4|.|.
CASSVAALSGSLPATNEELFF
TGTGCCAGCAGCGTAGCAGCCTTATCTGGCTCTCTTCCTGCAACTAATGAAGAACTGTTTTTT
>TRBV12-3/TRBV12-4|TRBJ2-3|.|many
CASSLGRGATAGDTQYF
TGTGCCAGCAGTTTAGGAAGAGGAGCCACCGCGGGGGATACGCAGTATTTT
>TRBV2|TRBJ1-5|TRBD1|.
CASRGQGAYQPQHF
TGTGCCAGCAGGGGGCAGGGGGCGTATCAGCCCCAGCATTTT
>TRBV5-1|TRBJ2-7|TRBD1|many
CASSRGQRGYEQYF
TGCGCCAGCAGCCGGGGACAGCGCGGCTACGAGCAGTACTTC
>TRBV9|TRBJ2-3|TRBD2|few
CASSVGGGGTDTQYF
TGTGCCAGCAGCGTAGGCGGGGGGGGCACAGATACGCAGTATTTT
>TRBV5-6|TRBJ1-5|TRBD1|many
CASSLLAGGSNQPQHF
TGTGCCAGCAGCTTGCTGGCAGGGGGCTCCAATCAGCCCCAGCATTTT
>TRBV5-1|TRBJ2-3|.|many
CASSLDDADTQYF
TGCGCCAGCAGCTTGGACGACGCAGATACGCAGTATTTT
>TRBV18|TRBJ2-7|TRBD1|.
CASSLRTGDEQYF
TGTGCCAGCTCACTGCGGACAGGAGACGAGCAGTACTTC
>TRBV12-5|TRBJ2-2|.|few
CASGLATIPGELFF
TGTGCTAGTGGTTTGGCGACAATTCCCGGGGAGCTGTTTTTT
>TRBV7-2|TRBJ1-2|.|.
CASSLEATDYGYTF
TGTGCCAGCAGCTTAGAAGCGACCGACTATGGCTACACCTTC
>TRBV28|TRBJ1-5|TRBD1|many
CASSLQGANQPQHF
TGTGCCAGCAGCCTACAGGGGGCTAATCAGCCCCAGCATTTT
>TRBV15|TRBJ2-5|.|.
CATSRERTIQETQYF
TGTGCCACCAGCAGAGAGCGGACTATACAAGAGACCCAGTACTTC
>TRBV11-3|TRBJ2-1|.|many
CASGAGSYNEQFF
TGTGCCAGCGGGGCGGGGTCCTACAATGAGCAGTTCTTC
>TRBV20-1|TRBJ2-5|.|many
CSARAGTEQETQYF
TGCAGTGCTAGGGCGGGGACAGAACAAGAGACCCAGTACTTC
>TRBV5-1|TRBJ1-5|.|few
CASSFEGLNQPQHF
TGCGCCAGCAGCTTCGAGGGGCTGAATCAGCCCCAGCATTTT
>TRBV12-3/TRBV12-4|TRBJ2-3|TRBD2|many
CASSFASGSDTQYF
TGTGCCAGCAGTTTCGCTAGCGGATCAGATACGCAGTATTTT
>TRBV6-5|TRBJ2-3|.|.
CASSYSPVERRLQDTQYF
TGTGCCAGCAGTTACTCGCCTGTGGAGCGCCGCCTTCAGGATACGCAGTATTTT
>TRBV12-3/TRBV12-4|TRBJ2-3|.|many
CASGDSVIDTQYF
TGTGCCAGCGGTGACAGCGTCATAGATACGCAGTATTTT
>TRBV2|TRBJ1-1|.|.
CASSAGVRDTEAFF
TGTGCCAGCAGTGCAGGGGTGAGGGACACTGAAGCTTTCTTT
>TRBV29-1|TRBJ2-2|.|.
CSVGHPPGELFF
TGCAGCGTTGGGCACCCTCCCGGGGAGCTGTTTTTT
>TRBV7-8|TRBJ2-2|.|many
CASSLVSAADYTGELFF
TGTGCCAGCAGCTTAGTTTCCGCAGCAGACTACACCGGGGAGCTGTTTTTT